A selection of T cell receptor beta chains follows, all from one sample in a study of cytomegalovirus exposure and HLA in healthy donors. The protocol was immunoSEQ multiplex PCR, while the TCRdb copy is restricted to in-frame clones and leaves out a portion. This sample's clone table lists tens of thousands of clones. Sequenced input: PBMCs. The receptors here all came from a woman aged 40 to 49 in good health and CMV-seropositive. Both conserved end residues are part of each CDR3. D genes are given only for firm matches.

j_call v_call d_call cdr3_aa cdr3_nt
TRBJ2-3 TRBV29-1 - CSVVWSRGSTDTQYF TGCAGCGTCGTATGGTCCCGGGGGAGCACAGATACGCAGTATTTT
TRBJ2-7 TRBV29-1 TRBD1 CSVGTGTEQYF TGCAGCGTTGGGACAGGGACCGAGCAGTACTTC
TRBJ2-7 TRBV5-1 TRBD2 CASSLGQTSGSYEQYF TGCGCCAGCAGCTTGGGACAGACTAGCGGATCCTACGAGCAGTACTTC
TRBJ1-1 TRBV5-4 TRBD1 CASSLGDRGFIMNTEAFF TGTGCCAGCAGCTTGGGGGACAGGGGGTTTATCATGAACACTGAAGCTTTCTTT
TRBJ1-4 TRBV27 - CASSLIGAEKLFF TGTGCCAGCAGTTTAATCGGAGCCGAAAAACTGTTTTTT
TRBJ1-1 TRBV30 TRBD1 CAWSMGQGSATEAFF TGTGCCTGGAGTATGGGACAGGGTTCGGCCACTGAAGCTTTCTTT
TRBJ2-2 TRBV12-5 - CASGFASGVWESGELFF TGTGCTAGTGGTTTTGCCTCCGGGGTATGGGAGTCCGGGGAGCTGTTTTTT
TRBJ2-1 TRBV5-4 - CASRQTDTNEQFF TGTGCCAGCAGGCAGACCGACACCAATGAGCAGTTCTTC
TRBJ2-4 TRBV4-3 - CASSQAYGMGNIQYF TGCGCCAGCAGCCAAGCCTACGGGATGGGAAACATTCAGTACTTC
TRBJ1-1 TRBV5-4 - CASSTRVMNTEAFF TGTGCCAGCAGCACGAGGGTTATGAACACTGAAGCTTTCTTT
TRBJ1-2 TRBV9 - CASSPGGTNYGYTF TGTGCCAGCAGCCCGGGGGGTACCAACTATGGCTACACCTTC
TRBJ2-2 TRBV29-1 - CSAGDSGELFF TGCAGCGCGGGGGATAGCGGGGAGCTGTTTTTT
TRBJ2-2 TRBV2 TRBD2 CASSELRGDAGELFF TGTGCCAGCAGTGAGCTCCGGGGGGATGCCGGGGAGCTGTTTTTT
TRBJ1-1 TRBV11-2 - CASSLVTGTEAFF TGTGCCAGCAGCTTAGTGACAGGCACTGAAGCTTTCTTT
TRBJ1-3 TRBV7-9 TRBD1 CASSSGGGDTIYF TGTGCCAGCAGCTCCGGAGGGGGCGACACCATATATTTT
TRBJ1-1 TRBV27 TRBD1 CASRRDRYTEAFF TGTGCCAGCAGGAGGGACAGATACACTGAAGCTTTCTTT
TRBJ2-3 TRBV7-2 TRBD2 CASSTREGLDTQYF TGTGCCAGCAGCACGCGGGAGGGCCTGGATACGCAGTATTTT
TRBJ1-1 TRBV30 - CAWSDGAEAFF TGTGCCTGGAGTGACGGTGCTGAAGCTTTCTTT
TRBJ1-2 TRBV6-6 - CASSRITESVGYTF TGTGCCAGCAGTCGCATAACGGAGTCCGTGGGCTACACCTTC
TRBJ1-1 TRBV7-9 - CASSFYSGANTEAFF TGTGCCAGCAGCTTTTATTCAGGGGCAAACACTGAAGCTTTCTTT
TRBJ2-3 TRBV19 TRBD2 CATQRGGAGTDTQYF TGTGCCACTCAACGGGGGGGCGCGGGCACAGATACGCAGTATTTT
TRBJ2-5 TRBV9 - CASSARGRSQETQYF TGTGCCAGCAGCGCCAGAGGGAGATCCCAAGAGACCCAGTACTTC
TRBJ2-5 TRBV9 - CASSVGRANQETQYF TGTGCCAGCAGCGTAGGCAGGGCTAATCAAGAGACCCAGTACTTC
TRBJ1-5 TRBV5-1 - CASSLIGGSNQPQHF TGCGCCAGCAGCTTGATAGGGGGAAGCAATCAGCCCCAGCATTTT
TRBJ2-3 TRBV7-2 - CASSFPSAPDTQYF TGTGCCAGCAGCTTCCCTAGCGCCCCAGATACGCAGTATTTT
TRBJ1-1 TRBV6-5 TRBD1 CASSYWTGGGLLEAFF TGTGCCAGCAGTTATTGGACAGGGGGGGGGTTACTTGAAGCTTTCTTT
TRBJ1-3 TRBV7-9 - CASSFPLIGNTIYF TGTGCCAGCAGCTTCCCTCTTATTGGAAACACCATATATTTT
TRBJ2-7 TRBV6-6 - CASSYQGRYEQYF TGTGCCAGCAGTTACCAGGGTCGGTACGAGCAGTACTTC
TRBJ2-7 TRBV6-1 TRBD2 CASSETAGPSSYEQYF TGTGCCAGCAGTGAGACAGCGGGGCCTTCCTCCTACGAGCAGTACTTC
TRBJ2-1 TRBV4-1 TRBD2 CASSQDASGAYNEQFF TGCGCCAGCAGCCAAGATGCTAGCGGAGCCTACAATGAGCAGTTCTTC
TRBJ2-2 TRBV7-3 - CASSAGSNTGELFF TGTGCCAGCAGTGCAGGATCGAACACCGGGGAGCTGTTTTTT
TRBJ2-7 TRBV27 TRBD2 CASSLAGGPFEQYF TGTGCCAGCAGTTTAGCGGGAGGGCCGTTCGAGCAGTACTTC
TRBJ2-1 TRBV9 TRBD1 CASSQGTGGLDEQFF TGTGCCAGCAGCCAAGGGACAGGGGGCCTCGATGAGCAGTTCTTC
TRBJ2-7 TRBV6-5 TRBD1 CASSLDRDRGEQYF TGTGCCAGCAGTCTTGACAGGGATAGGGGCGAGCAGTACTTC
TRBJ2-1 TRBV11-1 - CASSSQVYNEQFF TGTGCCAGCAGCTCTCAGGTTTACAATGAGCAGTTCTTC
TRBJ1-2 TRBV30 - CAWISGGDYGYTF TGTGCCTGGATTTCGGGGGGCGACTATGGCTACACCTTC
TRBJ2-5 TRBV7-3 - CASSDGQGGTQYF TGTGCCAGCAGCGATGGGCAGGGAGGGACCCAGTACTTC
TRBJ1-5 TRBV18 TRBD1 CASSPPGQGVVQPQHF TGTGCCAGCTCACCACCGGGACAGGGTGTGGTACAGCCCCAGCATTTT
TRBJ2-1 TRBV4-2 TRBD2 CASSLLLAAYNEQFF TGTGCCAGCAGCCTCCTACTAGCGGCCTACAATGAGCAGTTCTTC
TRBJ2-3 TRBV7-3 TRBD2 CASSSRLAGGPDTQYF TGTGCCAGCAGCTCACGACTAGCGGGAGGGCCTGATACGCAGTATTTT
TRBJ1-5 TRBV4-1 - CASSQPTEQANGPQHF TGCGCCAGCAGCCAACCGACGGAACAGGCCAATGGGCCCCAGCATTTT
TRBJ1-3 TRBV7-9 - CASRRVAGNTIYF TGTGCCAGCAGGAGAGTCGCTGGAAACACCATATATTTT
TRBJ1-2 TRBV6-1 TRBD1 CASSGGQGEANGYGYTF TGTGCCAGCAGTGGGGGACAGGGCGAAGCCAACGGGTATGGCTACACCTTC
TRBJ1-1 TRBV7-9 - CASSLVTATTEAFF TGTGCCAGCAGCTTAGTCACAGCTACCACTGAAGCTTTCTTT
TRBJ1-2 TRBV7-9 TRBD1 CASSLGSGTGVGYGYTF TGTGCCAGCAGCTTAGGATCCGGGACAGGGGTCGGGTATGGCTACACCTTC
TRBJ2-5 TRBV6-5 TRBD2 CASSSPSGSQTQYF TGTGCCAGCAGCTCTCCTAGCGGGAGCCAGACCCAGTACTTC
TRBJ2-5 TRBV11-2 TRBD2 CASSRGFGGRVETQYF TGTGCCAGCAGCCGAGGGTTTGGCGGGAGAGTGGAGACCCAGTACTTC